This T cell receptor beta chain is drawn from a study of T cell changes during pregnancy in multiple sclerosis. Only in-frame clones appear in the TCRdb table, and some are missing; sequencing was by immunoSEQ multiplex PCR. The repertoire has more than 50,000 clones, about nine tenths of them found once; the top ten carry 2.5% to 3.5%. Trimming stripped 1 base from V and 4 bases from J, with 9 bases between. The CDR3 is made up of 14 amino acids. CDR1 SGHTA and CDR2 FQGNSA come from the germline V gene. The chain joins TRBV7-2 to TRBJ2-3, with no clear D. The sequencing used peripheral blood, collected in the first trimester of pregnancy. The receptor comes from a female donor in good health, enrolled as a control in a pregnancy study. The CDR3 reads CASSLVQIADTQYF. The CDR3 region has the DNA TGTGCCAGCAGCTTAGTACAAATCGCAGATACGCAGTATTTT.